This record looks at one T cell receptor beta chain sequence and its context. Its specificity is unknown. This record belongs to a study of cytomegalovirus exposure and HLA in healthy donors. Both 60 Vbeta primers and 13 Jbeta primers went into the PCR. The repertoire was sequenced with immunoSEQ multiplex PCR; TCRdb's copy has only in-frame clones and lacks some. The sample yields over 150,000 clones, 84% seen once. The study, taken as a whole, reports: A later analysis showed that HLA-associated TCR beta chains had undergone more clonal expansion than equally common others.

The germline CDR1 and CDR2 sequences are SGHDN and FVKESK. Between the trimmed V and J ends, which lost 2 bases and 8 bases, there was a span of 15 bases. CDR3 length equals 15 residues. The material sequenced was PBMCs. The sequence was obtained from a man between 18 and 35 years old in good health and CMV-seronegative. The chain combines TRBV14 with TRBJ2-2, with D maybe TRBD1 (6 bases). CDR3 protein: CASSQKVGAAGELFF. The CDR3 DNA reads TGTGCCAGCAGCCAAAAGGTGGGGGCAGCGGGGGAGCTGTTTTTT.